What follows are 5 T cell receptor beta chains derived from one specimen sequenced in a study of PD-L1 blockade in urothelial cancer. Sequencing was performed with immunoSEQ multiplex PCR; in TCRdb, only in-frame clones are kept and a portion is missing. The table lists about 90,000 clones, over 90% of them singletons. Sequencing was performed on PBMCs, taken around atezolizumab (anti-PD-L1) treatment. Receptor source: a man aged 60-69 years with urothelial cancer.

This clone was found a few times. The genes are TRBV30 and TRBJ1-4; no clear D gene. Germline CDR1 is GTSNPN and CDR2 is SVGIG (reference sequence). The CDR3 is 14 amino acids. With 0 bases removed from V and 2 bases from J, the gap between germline ends came to 7 bases. CDR3 nucleotide sequence: TGTGCCTGGAGTGTCCCTGTGACTAATGAAAAACTGTTTTTT. It yields the protein CAWSVPVTNEKLFF.

V is TRBV29-1 and J is TRBJ1-2; no reliable D call. Deletions cut 2 bases from V and 4 bases from J, with 11 bases between. The CDR3 sequence is 13 residues long. CDR1 is SQVTM and CDR2 is ANQGSEA in the germline V gene. The CDR3 DNA follows: TGCAGCGTTGAATCGAGGGCCGGCTATGGCTACACCTTC. It encodes CSVESRAGYGYTF.

The gene calls are TRBV14 and TRBJ2-1; TRBD2 matches 8 bases. With V trimmed by 6 bases and J by 10 bases, 14 bases remained unmatched. The germline gives CDR1 SGHDN, CDR2 FVKESK. This CDR3 contains 15 residues. The DNA of the CDR3 is TGTGCCAGCAGAAAGGTTGGACTAGCCGGAGGGGAGCAGTTCTTC. Translating it yields CASRKVGLAGGEQFF.

This chain connects TRBV5-6 to TRBJ2-7; D is possibly TRBD1 (6 bases). The CDR3 length is 17 residues. Germline V gene data show CDR1 as SGHDT and CDR2 as YYEEEE. V gave up 0 bases and J gave up 5 bases, with 21 bases separating them. CDR3 loop: CASSLAWFKTGWDEQYF. The DNA for the CDR3 is TGTGCCAGCAGCTTGGCCTGGTTCAAGACAGGTTGGGACGAGCAGTACTTC.

J is TRBJ2-1 and V is TRBV5-1; TRBD2 matches 13 bases. The CDR3 covers 15 residues. Trimming cost V 5 bases and J 5 bases; bases outside gene matches: 4. Germline loops: CDR1 SGHRS, CDR2 YFSETQ. CDR3 sequence reads: CASSRGLAGHNEQFF. CDR3 DNA sequence: TGCGCCAGCAGTCGGGGACTAGCGGGGCACAATGAGCAGTTCTTC.